A single sample gave rise to the 9 T cell receptor beta chains below, sequenced in a study of OX40 agonist ivuxolimab in advanced cancers. Clones were read by immunoSEQ multiplex PCR, and TCRdb kept only the in-frame ones, dropping some. Here the sample spans 55,000 to 65,000 clones, about 86% being singletons. The sequences come from CD4+ or CD8+ T cells sorted from blood, collected in a trial of the OX40 agonist ivuxolimab. The receptors were gathered from an adult with an advanced solid tumor such as melanoma, head and neck, liver or kidney cancer.

This sequence joins TRBV11-3 and TRBJ2-2; D call uncertain. V lost 1 base and J 7 bases, leaving 1 base between the germline ends. This CDR3 is 11 amino acids long. The germline gives CDR1 SGHNT, CDR2 YENEEA. CDR3 nucleotides: TGTGCCAGCAGCTTAGTCGGGGAGCTGTTTTTT. This sequence encodes CASSLVGELFF.

This clone came up once. V is TRBV5-1 and J is TRBJ2-1, with TRBD2 as a possible D gene (5 bases). Per the germline V gene, CDR1 is SGHRS and CDR2 is YFSETQ. The CDR3 loop spans 14 amino acids. Trimming took off 1 base at V and 5 bases at J, with 10 bases between the two ends. The CDR3 reads CASSLSTGNNEQFF. The CDR3, as DNA: TGCGCCAGCAGCTTGTCAACGGGAAACAATGAGCAGTTCTTC.

As for this clone: Other DNA sequences in the same sample also yield this CDR3. V and J are TRBV18 and TRBJ1-5, with 9 bases fitting TRBD1. The CDR3 consists of 15 residues. V shed 3 bases, J shed 2 bases, and the junction held 2 bases outside the gene matches. The germline CDR1 and CDR2 sequences are KGHSH and LQKENI. The DNA for the CDR3 is TGTGCCAGCTCACCGGACAGGGGTGGCAATCAGCCCCAGCATTTT. As protein: CASSPDRGGNQPQHF.

The rearrangement links TRBV27 to TRBJ2-7, with 8 bases identical to TRBD1. With V trimmed by 5 bases and J by 5 bases, 14 bases remained unmatched. Germline V gene sequence: CDR1 MNHEY, CDR2 SMNVEV (reference sequence). CDR3 length equals 16 residues. The CDR3 loop is CASSPDRTGFSNEQYF. The DNA for the CDR3 is TGTGCCAGCAGTCCGGATAGGACAGGGTTTAGTAACGAGCAGTACTTC.

The rearrangement links TRBV6-5 to TRBJ1-4; no reliable D call. V was pared by 2 bases and J by 3 bases, with 10 bases between. Per germline, CDR1 MNHEY and CDR2 SVGAGI. This CDR3 is built from 15 residues. CDR3 sequence: CASSYERAPNEKLFF. CDR3 nucleotide sequence: TGTGCCAGCAGTTACGAGAGGGCCCCTAATGAAAAACTGTTTTTT.

The chain combines TRBV6-6 with TRBJ1-5; no clear D. Trimming pared 2 bases from V and 0 bases from J, leaving 8 bases between. This CDR3 comprises 15 residues. CDR1 is MNHNY and CDR2 is SVGAGI in the germline V gene (reference sequence). DNA of the CDR3: TGTGCCAGCAGTTACGTAAGGGATAGCAATCAGCCCCAGCATTTT. Protein sequence: CASSYVRDSNQPQHF.

The V call is TRBV6-1, the J call TRBJ1-1; D not resolved. CDR1 and CDR2 from the germline V gene are MNHNS and SASEGT. This CDR3 spans 11 amino acids. V dropped 5 bases and J dropped 8 bases, with 9 bases sitting between them. The CDR3 loop reads CASSYEKEAFF. The DNA of the CDR3 is TGTGCCAGCAGTTACGAAAAAGAAGCTTTCTTT.

The rearrangement uses TRBV6-1 and TRBJ2-3; D is possibly TRBD2 (6 bases). The CDR3 spans 17 residues. The germline V and J ends were trimmed by 2 bases and 4 bases, with 19 bases remaining between them. Germline CDR1 is MNHNS and CDR2 is SASEGT. CDR3 sequence reads: CASSERVWRDGADTQYF. In DNA form, the CDR3 reads TGTGCCAGCAGTGAACGGGTATGGAGGGACGGCGCAGATACGCAGTATTTT.

The CDR3 here is CASSYPGGNQPQHF. Written as DNA, the CDR3 is TGTGCCAGCAGCTACCCCGGCGGGAATCAGCCCCAGCATTTT. This rearrangement joins TRBV7-8 to TRBJ1-5; D remains unclear. V was trimmed by 4 bases and J by 4 bases, leaving 11 bases between them. Germline V gives CDR1 SGHVS, CDR2 FQNEAQ. The CDR3 contains 14 residues.